The 10 T cell receptor beta chains presented below share a single source sample, sequenced in a study of response to subunit inactivated influenza vaccine. TCRdb redid the calling of the RT-PCR reads with MiXCR, one entry per CDR3 protein. The sample has about 480,000 distinct CDR3 sequences, approximately 11% seen once. The sample here was PBMCs from blood, taken roughly 6 weeks after vaccination. The receptors originated from a man aged 45-60 years who received an inactivated influenza vaccine.

This clonotype was detected a few times. The junction departs from the called germline gene at one end, perhaps through a read error. This rearrangement joins TRBV20-1 to TRBJ2-7; 9 bases line up with TRBD2. The CDR3 is 14 residues long. Germline-derived CDR1 and CDR2 are DFQATT and SNEGSKA (reference sequence). CDR3 in amino acids: CSARGLAGSFEQYF. CDR3 sequence (DNA): TGCAGTGCTAGAGGGCTAGCGGGGTCCTTCGAGCAGTACTTC.

This clonotype was observed at least ten times. The rearrangement joins TRBV12-3 or TRBV12-4 to TRBJ2-5; tentatively, D is TRBD1 (6 bases). Trimming shortened V by 4 bases and J by 4 bases, and 7 bases separated the two germline ends. The CDR3 is 12 amino acids. The CDR3 nucleotides read TGTGCCAGCAGTTGGACAGTAGAGACCCAGTACTTC. Its protein is CASSWTVETQYF.

This clonotype was detected ten times or more. The CDR3 here is CATSVFRGRPGELFF. Here the CDR3 DNA reads TGTGCCACCAGCGTCTTCAGGGGGCGACCCGGGGAGCTGTTTTTT. V gene TRBV15 combines with J gene TRBJ2-2, with 8 bases matching TRBD1. After removal of 5 bases from V and 6 bases from J, the junction contained 8 bases not matched to a gene. CDR3 size: 15 residues. Germline V gives CDR1 LNHNV, CDR2 YYDKDF (reference sequence). Full variable domain (outside the CDR3, taken from reference TRBV15 and TRBJ2-2): DAMVIQNPRYQVTQFGKPVTLSCSQTLNHNVMYWYQQKSSQAPKLLFHYYDKDFNNEADTPDNFQSRRPNTSFCFLDIRSPGLGDTAMYLCATSVFRGRPGELFFGEGSRLTVL.

The chain employs TRBV7-8 and TRBJ1-5; 8 positions match TRBD1. The ends lost 5 bases at V and 0 bases at J; junction bases unmatched: 12. Germline V gene sequence: CDR1 SGHVS, CDR2 FQNEAQ. This CDR3 contains 18 residues. CDR3 DNA sequence: TGTGCCAGCAGCAGGGACAGGCCGAACTCATATAGCAATCAGCCCCAGCATTTT. Protein sequence: CASSRDRPNSYSNQPQHF.

This clonotype was recorded many times. The J gene is TRBJ2-3, the V gene TRBV29-1, with D uncertain. The germline gives CDR1 SQVTM, CDR2 ANQGSEA. V was pared by 2 bases and J by 5 bases, with 8 bases between. This CDR3 is built from 12 residues. The CDR3 protein is CSVESGEDTQYF. Written as DNA, the CDR3 is TGCAGCGTTGAATCTGGCGAAGATACGCAGTATTTT.

In this sample, this clonotype turned up a few times. The chain has TRBV7-8 and TRBJ2-5, with 7 bases aligning to TRBD2. The trim removed 7 bases at V and 5 bases at J, leaving 7 bases unmatched. CDR1 SGHVS and CDR2 FQNEAQ come from the germline V gene. The CDR3 runs 13 residues. The CDR3 DNA reads as TGTGCCAGCAATAGGCGGGGGTACGAGACCCAGTACTTC. Translated: CASNRRGYETQYF.

This rearrangement joins TRBV28 to TRBJ2-7; perhaps TRBD1 as D (5 bases). This CDR3 comprises 14 residues. The germline V gene encodes CDR1 MDHEN and CDR2 SYDVKM. The V end lost 6 bases, the J end lost 2 bases, and 14 bases lay between the germline ends. This CDR3 is CASRYQGSPYEQYF. As DNA, the CDR3 is TGTGCCAGCAGGTACCAGGGATCTCCCTACGAGCAGTACTTC. The full variable domain, its missing parts supplied by reference TRBV28 and TRBJ2-7, is DVKVTQSSRYLVKRTGEKVFLECVQDMDHENMFWYRQDPGLGLRLIYFSYDVKMKEKGDIPEGYSVSREKKERFSLILESASTNQTSMYLCASRYQGSPYEQYFGPGTRLTVT.

The table lists this clonotype with a few counts. The V and J genes are TRBV28 and TRBJ1-2; TRBD1 agrees at 8 bases. Germline assignment: CDR1 MDHEN and CDR2 SYDVKM. Trimming removed 7 bases from V and 5 bases from J; junction bases left unmatched: 18. The CDR3 contains 17 residues. CDR3 DNA: TGTGCCAGCACCACAACCGGGACAGGAGTCCCAGGGTATGGCTACACCTTC. Its protein is CASTTTGTGVPGYGYTF.

The chain uses TRBV23-1 and TRBJ2-1, with TRBD2 matching 11 bases. TRBV23-1 carries the ORF label, with uncertain function. The CDR3 consists of 16 residues. After removal of 4 bases from V and 4 bases from J, the junction contained 6 bases not matched to a gene. CDR3 residues: CASSPGLAVHYNEQFF. For the CDR3, the DNA is TGCGCCAGCAGTCCGGGACTAGCGGTCCATTACAATGAGCAGTTCTTC.

This chain connects TRBV24-1 to TRBJ2-1; D remains unclear. The CDR3 length is 13 residues. The germline V and J ends were trimmed by 4 bases and 9 bases, with 12 bases remaining between them. Germline values: CDR1 KGHDR, CDR2 SFDVKD. Here the CDR3 reads CATSEIARAEQFF. In nucleotides, the CDR3 is TGTGCCACCAGTGAGATAGCTCGGGCTGAGCAGTTCTTC.